A selection of T cell receptor beta chains follows, all from one sample in a study of cytomegalovirus exposure and HLA in healthy donors. Libraries were prepared by immunoSEQ multiplex PCR; TCRdb keeps only in-frame clonotypes and omits some of them. The sample holds about 190,000 clones, around nine tenths seen once. Sequenced: PBMCs. These receptors originate from a woman aged 18-29 years in good health and CMV-seronegative. Both conserved end residues are part of each CDR3. A D gene is named only where the DNA matches it firmly. Clone size appears in some rows only: once, few, many, or a class for an expanded clone.

15	TRBV30	TRBD2	.	TRBJ2-7	TGTGCCCTGAGGCCCGGGACTAGTGAGACCTACGAGCAGTACTTC	CALRPGTSETYEQYF
14	TRBV7-7	TRBD1	.	TRBJ2-5	TGTGCTAGCAGCGGGACAGGGGGTAGGGAGACCCAGTACTTC	CASSGTGGRETQYF
16	TRBV11-3	TRBD2	.	TRBJ2-1	TGTGCCAGCAGCTTAGGGGGGGGTAGGTCCTACAATGAGCAGTTCTTC	CASSLGGGRSYNEQFF
10	TRBV2	.	.	TRBJ2-7	TGTGCCAGCAGGGACTACGAGCAGTACTTC	CASRDYEQYF
14	TRBV28	TRBD1	.	TRBJ1-5	TGTGCCAGCACGAGGGACAGGGCCAATCAGCCCCAGCATTTT	CASTRDRANQPQHF
15	TRBV5-1	TRBD1	.	TRBJ1-3	TGCGCCAGCAGCTTCGGACAGGGGGCTGGAAACACCATATATTTT	CASSFGQGAGNTIYF
16	TRBV28	TRBD1	.	TRBJ1-5	TGTGCTGTGCCGGCCCGGACAGGGGGGAGCAATCAGCCCCAGCATTTT	CAVPARTGGSNQPQHF
14	TRBV7-9	.	.	TRBJ2-1	TGTGCCAGCAGCTTACTAGCGAGGTACAATGAGCAGTTCTTC	CASSLLARYNEQFF
13	TRBV2	.	.	TRBJ1-1	TGTGCCAGCAGCAGAGACATGAACACTGAAGCTTTCTTT	CASSRDMNTEAFF
17	TRBV4-1	.	.	TRBJ2-6	TGCGCCAGCAGCCCGACTACCTCGAGCTCTGGGGCCAACGTCCTGACTTTC	CASSPTTSSSGANVLTF
13	TRBV19	.	.	TRBJ1-5	TGTGCCAGTGGGAGGGGCGGCAATCAGCCCCAGCATTTT	CASGRGGNQPQHF
18	TRBV11-2	TRBD2	.	TRBJ2-3	TGTGCCAGCAGCTTAGAACCCCCCTCTGGCGGGGGGGTAGATACGCAGTATTTT	CASSLEPPSGGGVDTQYF
16	TRBV5-1	TRBD2	.	TRBJ2-5	TGCGCCAGCAGCTTTCATAGCGGGAGGGGACAAGAGACCCAGTACTTC	CASSFHSGRGQETQYF
15	TRBV4-1	TRBD1	.	TRBJ1-5	TGCGCCAGCAGCCTCGGGACAGTCCAAAATCAGCCCCAGCATTTT	CASSLGTVQNQPQHF
13	TRBV6-6	.	.	TRBJ1-5	TGTGCCAGCAGTCCCGGGGGCAATCAGCCCCAGCATTTT	CASSPGGNQPQHF
14	TRBV6-1	.	few	TRBJ1-2	TGTGCCAGCAGTGACGCTGGGGAGGGGAATGGCTACACCTTC	CASSDAGEGNGYTF
17	TRBV19	TRBD2	.	TRBJ2-7	TGTGCCAGTCGTGTATCTGGACTAGTAAGTAGCTCCTACGAGCAGTACTTC	CASRVSGLVSSSYEQYF
13	TRBV11-3	TRBD2	once	TRBJ2-7	TGTGCCAGCAGACTAAGCGGGAGTTACGAGCAGTACTTC	CASRLSGSYEQYF
14	TRBV7-8	.	.	TRBJ2-2	TGTGCCAGCAGCTTAGCGCCCGGCACCGGGGAGCTGTTTTTT	CASSLAPGTGELFF
13	TRBV5-5	TRBD1	.	TRBJ1-5	TGTGCCAGCAGCCGGGGACAGAATCAGCCCCAGCATTTT	CASSRGQNQPQHF
15	TRBV19	.	.	TRBJ2-2	TGTGCCAGTAGTCCCGGCACCCGAGGTACCGGGGAGCTGTTTTTT	CASSPGTRGTGELFF
15	TRBV11-3	.	.	TRBJ2-1	TGTGCCAGCAGCTTTTCGGGGGAGCTAGACAATGAGCAGTTCTTC	CASSFSGELDNEQFF
18	TRBV25-1	TRBD2	.	TRBJ2-1	TGTGCCAGCAGTGAATATCCAGATCCAGCGGGAGTCGCGGGCGAGCAGTTCTTC	CASSEYPDPAGVAGEQFF
15	TRBV5-1	TRBD2	once	TRBJ2-1	TGCGCCAGCAGCGGACCGGGACTAGCAGTCAATGAGCAGTTCTTC	CASSGPGLAVNEQFF
16	TRBV5-1	.	.	TRBJ1-6	TGCGCCAGCAGCTTGGGCGAGGGGGCCTATAATTCACCCCTCCACTTT	CASSLGEGAYNSPLHF
16	TRBV5-1	.	.	TRBJ1-4	TGCGCCAGCAGCTCTGGGGTCGGGATCTTCCCTGAAAAACTGTTTTTT	CASSSGVGIFPEKLFF
14	TRBV2	TRBD1	.	TRBJ1-2	TGTGCCACCAGCCGACAGGGGGCTAACTATGGCTACACCTTC	CATSRQGANYGYTF
16	TRBV5-8	TRBD2	once	TRBJ2-2	TGTGCCAGCAGCTTTTTACTAGCGGGTAACACCGGGGAGCTGTTTTTT	CASSFLLAGNTGELFF
16	TRBV2	.	.	TRBJ2-1	TGTGCCAGCAGTGAAAGAGTCGTCGGGTCCTACAATGAGCAGTTCTTC	CASSERVVGSYNEQFF
15	TRBV5-1	.	.	TRBJ1-1	TGCGCCAGCAGCTTCGGTAGCCCCAAGAACACTGAAGCTTTCTTT	CASSFGSPKNTEAFF
15	TRBV25-1	.	.	TRBJ2-3	TGTGCCAGCAGTGATCGGGGGTTCGTCGCAGATACGCAGTATTTT	CASSDRGFVADTQYF
11	TRBV29-1	.	.	TRBJ2-5	TGCAGCGTCCTGGACTGGGAGACCCAGTACTTC	CSVLDWETQYF
17	TRBV4-1	TRBD1	.	TRBJ1-1	TGCGCCAGCAGCCAACAAACAGGGGGCGGATGGTACACTGAAGCTTTCTTT	CASSQQTGGGWYTEAFF
16	TRBV27	TRBD1	.	TRBJ2-3	TGTGCCAGCAGGGAAAATACAGGGGCTCATACAGATACGCAGTATTTT	CASRENTGAHTDTQYF
11	TRBV30	.	.	TRBJ1-1	TGTGCCTGGAGTGGTGGAGGTGAAGCTTTCTTT	CAWSGGGEAFF
14	TRBV27	TRBD1	.	TRBJ1-5	TGTGCCACCAGCCAGGACAGGGCTTATCAGCCCCAGCATTTT	CATSQDRAYQPQHF
16	TRBV7-2	.	.	TRBJ2-4	TGTGCCAGCAGCCCGCGTCAAACAGGGAGGGGAAACATTCAGTACTTC	CASSPRQTGRGNIQYF
13	TRBV7-3	TRBD2	.	TRBJ2-1	TGTGCCAGCAGCTTATGGGGGGGCAATGAGCAGTTCTTC	CASSLWGGNEQFF
15	TRBV7-9	.	.	TRBJ2-7	TGTGCCAGCAGCCCCAGTCTGGGGGCCTTGGAGGAGCAGTACTTC	CASSPSLGALEEQYF
14	TRBV7-9	.	once	TRBJ2-3	TGTGCCAGCAGCTTCGACGGAGGCGCAGATACGCAGTATTTT	CASSFDGGADTQYF